This TCR beta chain emerged from a study of blood T cell repertoires in COVID-19. CDR3 size: 14 residues. Germline CDR1 reads SNHLY; CDR2 reads FYNNEI. With 7 bases removed from V and 8 bases from J, the gap between germline ends came to 17 bases. Participant-reported clinical history was the basis for cohort assignment. For recovered donors of Cohort 3, there were two negative PCRs, clearance, or symptom resolution. The method was immunoSEQ multiplex PCR; TCRdb's version includes in-frame clones alone and lacks a portion of them. This sample has about 150,000 clones, with around 84% found just once. Material: PBMCs or T cells enriched from blood (not recorded which). The TCR originated in a man between 50 and 59 years old who had recovered from COVID-19. The J gene is TRBJ1-4, the V gene TRBV2; no clear D gene. This CDR3 reads CASTVRRTREKLFF. The CDR3 bases are TGTGCCAGCACCGTTCGTAGAACTCGCGAAAAACTGTTTTTT.